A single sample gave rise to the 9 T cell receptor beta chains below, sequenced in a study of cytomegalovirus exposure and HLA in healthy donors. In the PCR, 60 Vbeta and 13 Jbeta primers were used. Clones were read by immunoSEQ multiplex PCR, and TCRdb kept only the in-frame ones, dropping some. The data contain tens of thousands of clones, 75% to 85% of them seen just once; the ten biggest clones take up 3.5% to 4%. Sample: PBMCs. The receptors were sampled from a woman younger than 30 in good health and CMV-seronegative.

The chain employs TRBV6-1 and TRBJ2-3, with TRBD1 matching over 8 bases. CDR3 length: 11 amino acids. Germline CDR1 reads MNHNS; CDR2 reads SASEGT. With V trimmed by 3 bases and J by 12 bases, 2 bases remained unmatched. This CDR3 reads CASSDRGLQYF. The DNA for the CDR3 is TGTGCCAGCAGTGACAGGGGGCTTCAGTATTTT.

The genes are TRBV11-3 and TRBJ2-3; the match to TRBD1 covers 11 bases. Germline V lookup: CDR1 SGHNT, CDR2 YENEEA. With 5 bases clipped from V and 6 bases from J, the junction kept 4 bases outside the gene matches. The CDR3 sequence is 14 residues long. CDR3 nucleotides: TGTGCCAGCAGCAGCGGGACAGGGGGTGATACGCAGTATTTT. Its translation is CASSSGTGGDTQYF.

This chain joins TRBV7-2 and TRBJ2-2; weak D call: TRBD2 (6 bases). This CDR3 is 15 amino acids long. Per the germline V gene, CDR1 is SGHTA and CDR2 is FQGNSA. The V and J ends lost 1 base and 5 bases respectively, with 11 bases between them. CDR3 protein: CASSLDAGRTGELFF. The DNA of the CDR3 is TGTGCCAGCAGCTTAGATGCAGGGAGGACCGGGGAGCTGTTTTTT.

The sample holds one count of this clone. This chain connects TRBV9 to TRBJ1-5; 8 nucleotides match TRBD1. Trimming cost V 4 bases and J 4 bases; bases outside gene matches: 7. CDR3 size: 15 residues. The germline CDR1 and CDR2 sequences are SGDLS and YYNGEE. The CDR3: CASSPGTGGNQPQHF. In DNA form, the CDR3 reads TGTGCCAGCAGCCCCGGGACAGGCGGGAATCAGCCCCAGCATTTT.

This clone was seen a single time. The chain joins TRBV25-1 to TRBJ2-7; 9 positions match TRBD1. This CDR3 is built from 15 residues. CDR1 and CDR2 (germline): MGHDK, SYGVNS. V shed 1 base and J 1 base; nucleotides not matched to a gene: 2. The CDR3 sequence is CASSESGTGSYEQYF. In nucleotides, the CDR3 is TGTGCCAGCAGTGAATCCGGGACAGGGTCCTACGAGCAGTACTTC.

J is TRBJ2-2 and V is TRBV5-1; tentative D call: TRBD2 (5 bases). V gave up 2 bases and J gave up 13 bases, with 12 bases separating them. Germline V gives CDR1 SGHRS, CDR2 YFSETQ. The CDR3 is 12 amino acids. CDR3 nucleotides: TGCGCCAGCAGCTTCGGGTCCGCGGGGCTGTTTTTT. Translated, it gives CASSFGSAGLFF.

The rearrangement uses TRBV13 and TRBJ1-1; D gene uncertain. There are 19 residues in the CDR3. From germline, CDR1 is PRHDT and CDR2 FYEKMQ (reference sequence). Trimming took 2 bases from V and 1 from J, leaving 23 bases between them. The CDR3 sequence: CASSLIPPRSTAGNTEAFF. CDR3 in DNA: TGTGCCAGCAGCTTAATACCCCCTAGGAGCACAGCGGGGAACACTGAAGCTTTCTTT.

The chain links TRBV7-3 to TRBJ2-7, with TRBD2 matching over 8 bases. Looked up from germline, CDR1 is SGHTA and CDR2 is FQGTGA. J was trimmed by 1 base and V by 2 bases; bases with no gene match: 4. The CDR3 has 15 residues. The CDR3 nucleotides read TGTGCCAGCAGCTTAGGTGGCGGGGGGTCCTACGAGCAGTACTTC. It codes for CASSLGGGGSYEQYF.

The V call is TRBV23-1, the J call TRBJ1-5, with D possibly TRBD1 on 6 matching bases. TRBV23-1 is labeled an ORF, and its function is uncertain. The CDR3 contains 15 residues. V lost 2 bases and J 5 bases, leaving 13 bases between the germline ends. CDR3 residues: CASSQQQGAYQPQHF. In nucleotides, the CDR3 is TGCGCCAGCAGTCAACAACAGGGAGCGTATCAGCCCCAGCATTTT.